One sample yielded the 5 T cell receptor beta chains listed below, sequenced in a study of blood T cell repertoires in COVID-19. Sequencing was performed with immunoSEQ multiplex PCR; in TCRdb, only in-frame clones are kept and a portion is missing. The table records about 270,000 clones, about 87% of them present only once. Sample: PBMCs or T cells enriched from blood (not recorded which). The source of these receptors is a woman between 50 and 59 years old who had recovered from COVID-19.

The chain has TRBV18 and TRBJ1-5; 9 nucleotides align to TRBD1. Losses at the gene ends were 6 bases for V and 5 bases for J; bases not matched to a gene: 2. The CDR3 sequence is 13 residues long. The V gene's germline CDR1 is KGHSH and CDR2 LQKENI. The CDR3 nucleotides read TGTGCCAGCTCCCGGACAGGGGATCAGCCCCAGCATTTT. Translating gives CASSRTGDQPQHF. Full variable domain (missing parts from reference TRBV18 and TRBJ1-5): NAGVMQNPRHLVRRRGQEARLRCSPMKGHSHVYWYRQLPEEGLKFMVYLQKENIIDESGMPKERFSAEFPKEGPSILRIQQVVRGDSAAYFCASSRTGDQPQHFGDGTRLSIL.

The chain joins TRBV7-2 to TRBJ1-2; no definite D call. V lost 1 base and J lost 4, with 7 bases in between. There are 13 residues in the CDR3. Per germline, CDR1 SGHTA and CDR2 FQGNSA. The CDR3 coding sequence is TGTGCCAGCAGCTTAGAGCCAGGCTATGGCTACACCTTC. Its translation: CASSLEPGYGYTF.

This clone has a single count. CDR3 in DNA: TGTGCCAGCTCACCGATGAGCTCCTACGAGCAGTACTTC. Its translation: CASSPMSSYEQYF. V is TRBV18 and J is TRBJ2-7; D remains unclear. Trimming removed 3 bases at V and 0 bases at J, with 6 bases between. CDR3 length: 13 residues. Per the germline V gene, CDR1 is KGHSH and CDR2 is LQKENI.

This chain links TRBV11-3 with TRBJ2-3, with D perhaps matching TRBD2 (6 bases). The germline CDR1 and CDR2 sequences are SGHNT and YENEEA. This CDR3 region has 14 residues. V lost 5 bases and J 0 bases, leaving 9 bases between the germline ends. The CDR3 DNA reads as TGTGCCAGCAGCCCCGGGACTAGCACAGATACGCAGTATTTT. It yields the protein CASSPGTSTDTQYF.

The chain couples TRBV28 to TRBJ2-3; 10 bases agree with TRBD1. V shed 5 bases, J shed 4 bases, and the junction held 6 bases outside the gene matches. Per the germline V gene, CDR1 is MDHEN and CDR2 is SYDVKM. This CDR3 has 15 residues. This CDR3 reads CASSRGQGTPDTQYF. CDR3 bases: TGTGCCAGCAGTCGGGGACAGGGGACCCCAGATACGCAGTATTTT.